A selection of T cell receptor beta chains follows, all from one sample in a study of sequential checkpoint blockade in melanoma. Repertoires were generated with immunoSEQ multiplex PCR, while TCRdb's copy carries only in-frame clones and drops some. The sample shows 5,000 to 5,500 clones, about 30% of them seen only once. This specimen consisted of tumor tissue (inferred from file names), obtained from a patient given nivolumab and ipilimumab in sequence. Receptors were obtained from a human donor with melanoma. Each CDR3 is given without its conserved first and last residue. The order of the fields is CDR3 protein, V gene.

ASTWAGTDTQY,TRBV12-5
AWRGAGATNEKLF,TRBV30
AWRGTGNEKLF,TRBV30
ASSIRPEDKNPDTQY,TRBV11-3
ASSLDRGLYEQY,TRBV11-3
ASRATETGIRELF,TRBV6-8
ASSETQTSTDTQY,TRBV1
ASSSRTSGSVPYNEQF,TRBV28
ASSLRLASTDTQY,TRBV5-1
ASSGASGSNEQY,TRBV11-3
ASSIGKEGTQY,TRBV19
ASSPSGATNEKLF,TRBV5-1
ASSPAGTGQVFSGLF,TRBV28
ASPAGGAGAWYEQY,TRBV28
ASSSETGGWTEAF,TRBV18
ASSLGVVGETQY,TRBV5-1